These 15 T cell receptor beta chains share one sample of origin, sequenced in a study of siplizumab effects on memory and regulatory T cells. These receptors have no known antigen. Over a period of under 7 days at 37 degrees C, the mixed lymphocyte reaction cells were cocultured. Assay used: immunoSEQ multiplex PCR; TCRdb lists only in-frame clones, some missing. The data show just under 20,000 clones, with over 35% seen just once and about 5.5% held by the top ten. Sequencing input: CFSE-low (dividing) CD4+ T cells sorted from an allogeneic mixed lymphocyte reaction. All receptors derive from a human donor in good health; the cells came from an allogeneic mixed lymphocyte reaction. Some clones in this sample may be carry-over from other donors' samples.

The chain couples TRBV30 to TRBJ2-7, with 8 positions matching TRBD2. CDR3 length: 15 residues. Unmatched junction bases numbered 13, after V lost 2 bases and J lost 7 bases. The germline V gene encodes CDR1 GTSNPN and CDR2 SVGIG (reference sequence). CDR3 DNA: TGTGCCTGGAGTAATAGCGGGACGGGTAGGTGGGAGCAGTACTTC. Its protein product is CAWSNSGTGRWEQYF.

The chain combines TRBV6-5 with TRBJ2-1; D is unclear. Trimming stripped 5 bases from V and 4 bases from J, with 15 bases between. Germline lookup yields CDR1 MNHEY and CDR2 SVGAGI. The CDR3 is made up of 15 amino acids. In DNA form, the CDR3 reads TGTGCCAGCAGTCGGACCCCTTTCGTTTACAATGAGCAGTTCTTC. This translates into CASSRTPFVYNEQFF.

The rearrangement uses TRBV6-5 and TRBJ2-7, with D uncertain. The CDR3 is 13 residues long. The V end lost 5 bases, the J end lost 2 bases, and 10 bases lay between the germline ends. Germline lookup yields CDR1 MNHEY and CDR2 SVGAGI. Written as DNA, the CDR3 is TGTGCCAGCAGTGACTTCGAAACCTACGAGCAGTACTTC. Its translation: CASSDFETYEQYF.

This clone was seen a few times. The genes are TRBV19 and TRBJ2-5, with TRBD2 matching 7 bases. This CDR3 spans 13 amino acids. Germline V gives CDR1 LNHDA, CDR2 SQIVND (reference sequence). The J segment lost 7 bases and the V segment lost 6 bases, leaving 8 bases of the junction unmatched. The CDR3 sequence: CASRGRGGLTQYF. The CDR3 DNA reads TGTGCCAGTAGAGGACGGGGAGGGTTGACCCAGTACTTC.

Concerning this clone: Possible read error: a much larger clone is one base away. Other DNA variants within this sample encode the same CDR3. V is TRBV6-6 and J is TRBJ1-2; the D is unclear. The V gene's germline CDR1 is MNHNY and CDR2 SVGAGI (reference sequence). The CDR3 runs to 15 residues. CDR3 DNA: TGTGCCAGTAGTTATGGGCCAGGAGGGAATCAGGGCTACACCTTC. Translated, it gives CASSYGPGGNQGYTF.

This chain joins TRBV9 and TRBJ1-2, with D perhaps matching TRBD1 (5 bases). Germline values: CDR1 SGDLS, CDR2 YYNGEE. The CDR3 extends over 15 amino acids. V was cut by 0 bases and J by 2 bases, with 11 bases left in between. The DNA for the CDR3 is TGTGCCAGCAGCGTAGGGGGGACGCCGAACTATGGCTACACCTTC. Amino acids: CASSVGGTPNYGYTF.

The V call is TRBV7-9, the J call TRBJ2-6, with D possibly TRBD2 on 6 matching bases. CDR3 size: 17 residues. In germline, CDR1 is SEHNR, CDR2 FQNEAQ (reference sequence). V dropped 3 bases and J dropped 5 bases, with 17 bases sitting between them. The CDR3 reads CASSFYSGGARANVLTF. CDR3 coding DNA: TGTGCCAGCAGCTTTTATTCAGGCGGGGCTCGGGCCAACGTCCTGACTTTC.

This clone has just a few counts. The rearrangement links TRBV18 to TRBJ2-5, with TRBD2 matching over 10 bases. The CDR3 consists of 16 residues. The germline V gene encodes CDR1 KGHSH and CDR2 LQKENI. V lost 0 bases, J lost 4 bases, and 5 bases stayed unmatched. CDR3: CASSPPSLAGGETQYF. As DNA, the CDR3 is TGTGCCAGCTCACCACCGAGTTTAGCGGGGGGAGAGACCCAGTACTTC.

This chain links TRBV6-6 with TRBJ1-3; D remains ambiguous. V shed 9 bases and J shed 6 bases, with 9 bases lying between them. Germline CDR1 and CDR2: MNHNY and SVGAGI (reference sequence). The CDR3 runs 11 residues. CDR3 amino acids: CASSSPNTIYF. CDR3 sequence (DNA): TGTGCCAGTTCCAGTCCAAACACCATATATTTT.

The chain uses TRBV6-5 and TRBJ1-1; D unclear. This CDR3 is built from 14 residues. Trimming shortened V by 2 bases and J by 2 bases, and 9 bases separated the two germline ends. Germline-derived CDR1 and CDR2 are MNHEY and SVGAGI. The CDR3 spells CASSYLPSNTEAFF. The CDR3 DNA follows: TGTGCCAGCAGTTACCTCCCCAGCAACACTGAAGCTTTCTTT.

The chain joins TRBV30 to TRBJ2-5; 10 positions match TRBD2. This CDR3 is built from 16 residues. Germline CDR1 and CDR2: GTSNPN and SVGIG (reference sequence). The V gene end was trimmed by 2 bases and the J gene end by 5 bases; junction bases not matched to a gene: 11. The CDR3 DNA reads TGTGCCTGGAGTCTCGGCGGACTAGCGGTCCGGGAGACCCAGTACTTC. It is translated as CAWSLGGLAVRETQYF.

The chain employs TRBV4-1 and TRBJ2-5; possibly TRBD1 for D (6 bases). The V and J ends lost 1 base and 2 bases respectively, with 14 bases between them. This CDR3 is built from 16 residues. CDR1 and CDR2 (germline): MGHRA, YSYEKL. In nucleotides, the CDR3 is TGCGCCAGCAGCCAAGCCGGAAGGGGGTTGCAAGAGACCCAGTACTTC. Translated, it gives CASSQAGRGLQETQYF.

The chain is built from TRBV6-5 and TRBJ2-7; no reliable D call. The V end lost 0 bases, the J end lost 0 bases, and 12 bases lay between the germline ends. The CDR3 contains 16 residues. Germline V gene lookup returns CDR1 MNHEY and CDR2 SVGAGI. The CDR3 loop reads CASSYSVRTYSYEQYF. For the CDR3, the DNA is TGTGCCAGCAGTTACTCGGTGAGGACCTACTCCTACGAGCAGTACTTC.

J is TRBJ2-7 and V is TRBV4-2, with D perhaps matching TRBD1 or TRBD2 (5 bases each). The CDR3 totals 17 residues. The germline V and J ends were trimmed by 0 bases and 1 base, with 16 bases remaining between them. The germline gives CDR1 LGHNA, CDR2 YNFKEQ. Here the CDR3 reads CASSQDKGTAGSYEQYF. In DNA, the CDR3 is TGTGCCAGCAGCCAAGACAAAGGGACCGCCGGGTCCTACGAGCAGTACTTC.

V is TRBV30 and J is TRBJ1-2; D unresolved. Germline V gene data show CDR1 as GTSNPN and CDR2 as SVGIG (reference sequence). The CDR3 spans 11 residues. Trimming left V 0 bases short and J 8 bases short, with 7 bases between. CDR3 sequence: CAWSVVQGYTF. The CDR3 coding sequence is TGTGCCTGGAGTGTCGTCCAGGGCTACACCTTC.